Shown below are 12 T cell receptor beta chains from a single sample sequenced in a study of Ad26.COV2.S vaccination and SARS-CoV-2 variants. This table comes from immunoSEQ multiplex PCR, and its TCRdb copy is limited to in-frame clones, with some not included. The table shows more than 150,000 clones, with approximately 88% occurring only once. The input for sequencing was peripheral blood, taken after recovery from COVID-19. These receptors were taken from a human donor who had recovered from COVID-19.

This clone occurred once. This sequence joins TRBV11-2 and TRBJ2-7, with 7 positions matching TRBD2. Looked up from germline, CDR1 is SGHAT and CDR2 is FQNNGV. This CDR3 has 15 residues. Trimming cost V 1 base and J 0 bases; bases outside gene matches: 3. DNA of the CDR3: TGTGCCAGCAGCTTAGGCGGGGAGGGCTCCTACGAGCAGTACTTC. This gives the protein CASSLGGEGSYEQYF.

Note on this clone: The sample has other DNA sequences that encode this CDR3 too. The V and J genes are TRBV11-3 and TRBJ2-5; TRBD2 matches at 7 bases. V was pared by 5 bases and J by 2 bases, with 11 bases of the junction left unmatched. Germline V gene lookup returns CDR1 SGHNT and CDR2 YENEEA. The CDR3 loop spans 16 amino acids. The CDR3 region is CASSPGGAGPQETQYF. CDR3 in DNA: TGTGCCAGCAGCCCCGGAGGAGCGGGGCCGCAAGAGACCCAGTACTTC.

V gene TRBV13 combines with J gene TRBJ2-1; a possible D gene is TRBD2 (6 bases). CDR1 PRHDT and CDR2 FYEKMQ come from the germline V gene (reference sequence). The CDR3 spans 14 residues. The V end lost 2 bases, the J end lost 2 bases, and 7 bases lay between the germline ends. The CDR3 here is CASSLRTTYNEQFF. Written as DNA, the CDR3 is TGTGCCAGCAGCTTAAGGACTACCTACAATGAGCAGTTCTTC.

CDR3 sequence: CASSYVRGNEQFF. The DNA for the CDR3 is TGTGCCAGCAGCTACGTAAGGGGCAATGAGCAGTTCTTC. The V and J genes are TRBV5-6 and TRBJ2-1; a weak D match, TRBD1 (5 bases). The V and J ends lost 3 bases and 6 bases respectively, with 10 bases between them. Germline CDR1 reads SGHDT; CDR2 reads YYEEEE. CDR3 length equals 13 residues. The full variable domain, its missing parts supplied by reference TRBV5-6 and TRBJ2-1, is DAGVTQSPTHLIKTRGQQVTLRCSPKSGHDTVSWYQQALGQGPQFIFQYYEEEERQRGNFPDRFSGHQFPNYSSELNVNALLLGDSALYLCASSYVRGNEQFFGPGTRLTVL.

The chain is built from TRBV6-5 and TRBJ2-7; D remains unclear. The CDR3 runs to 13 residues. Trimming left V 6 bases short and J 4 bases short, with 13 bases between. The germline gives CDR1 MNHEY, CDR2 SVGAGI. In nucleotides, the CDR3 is TGTGCCAGCAGCTATGGACGGGCGTACGAGCAGTACTTC. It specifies CASSYGRAYEQYF.

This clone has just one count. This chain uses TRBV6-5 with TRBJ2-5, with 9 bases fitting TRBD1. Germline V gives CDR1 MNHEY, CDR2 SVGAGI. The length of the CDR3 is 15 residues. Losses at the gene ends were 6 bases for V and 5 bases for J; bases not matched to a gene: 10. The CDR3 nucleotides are TGTGCCAGCAGGTTGGGACAGGGACGGAGTGAGACCCAGTACTTC. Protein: CASRLGQGRSETQYF.

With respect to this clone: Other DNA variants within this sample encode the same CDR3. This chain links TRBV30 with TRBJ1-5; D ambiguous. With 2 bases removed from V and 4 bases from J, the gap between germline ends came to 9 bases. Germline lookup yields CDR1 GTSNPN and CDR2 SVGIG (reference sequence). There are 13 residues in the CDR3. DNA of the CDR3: TGTGCCTGGAGTACGAGGGAGAATCAGCCCCAGCATTTT. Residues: CAWSTRENQPQHF.

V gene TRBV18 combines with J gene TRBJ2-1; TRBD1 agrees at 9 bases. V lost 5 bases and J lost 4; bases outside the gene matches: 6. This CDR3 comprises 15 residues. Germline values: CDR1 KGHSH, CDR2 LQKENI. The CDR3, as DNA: TGTGCCAGCTCAACGCGGGACAGGGATTACAATGAGCAGTTCTTC. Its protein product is CASSTRDRDYNEQFF.

CDR3 coding DNA: TGTGCCAGCAGCCTCCAAGGAGTCTCTGGAAACACCATATATTTT. This encodes CASSLQGVSGNTIYF. The chain carries TRBV13 and TRBJ1-3; no reliable D call. Germline V gene lookup returns CDR1 PRHDT and CDR2 FYEKMQ (reference sequence). The CDR3 extends over 15 amino acids. The germline V and J ends were trimmed by 5 bases and 0 bases, with 11 bases remaining between them.

The CDR3 loop is CASSLNGEAVADTQYF. In DNA form, the CDR3 reads TGTGCCAGCAGCTTAAACGGGGAGGCGGTGGCAGATACGCAGTATTTT. The rearrangement links TRBV7-3 to TRBJ2-3; maybe TRBD2 (6 bases). CDR3 size: 16 residues. V was cut by 1 base and J by 4 bases, with 15 bases left in between. In germline, CDR1 is SGHTA, CDR2 FQGTGA.

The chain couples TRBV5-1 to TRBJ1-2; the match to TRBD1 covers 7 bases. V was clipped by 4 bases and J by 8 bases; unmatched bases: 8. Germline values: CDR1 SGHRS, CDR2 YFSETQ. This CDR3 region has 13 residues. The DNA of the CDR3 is TGCGCCAGCAGCGACGGGACAGATTGGGGCTACACCTTC. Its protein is CASSDGTDWGYTF.

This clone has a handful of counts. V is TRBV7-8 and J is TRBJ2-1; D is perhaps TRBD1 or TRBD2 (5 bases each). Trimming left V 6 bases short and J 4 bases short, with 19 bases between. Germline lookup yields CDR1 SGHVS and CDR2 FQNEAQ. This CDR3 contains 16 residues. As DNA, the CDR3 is TGTGCCAGCAGTTCGAGGGAACTCGGGGCATACAATGAGCAGTTCTTC. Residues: CASSSRELGAYNEQFF.